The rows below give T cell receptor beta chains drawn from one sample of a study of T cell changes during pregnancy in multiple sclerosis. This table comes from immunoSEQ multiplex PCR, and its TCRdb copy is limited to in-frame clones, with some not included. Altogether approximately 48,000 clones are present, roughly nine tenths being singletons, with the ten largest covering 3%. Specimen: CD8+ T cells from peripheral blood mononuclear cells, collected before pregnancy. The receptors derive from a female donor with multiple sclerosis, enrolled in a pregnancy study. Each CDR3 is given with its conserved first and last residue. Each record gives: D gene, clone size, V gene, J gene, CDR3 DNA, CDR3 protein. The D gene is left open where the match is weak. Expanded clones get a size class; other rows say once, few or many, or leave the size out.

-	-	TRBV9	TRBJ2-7	TGTGCCAGCAGCGACAGGTACTCCTACGAGCAGTACTTC	CASSDRYSYEQYF
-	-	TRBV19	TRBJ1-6	TGTGCCAGTACCCATGGGGGGAAAAACGGATCACCCCTCCACTTT	CASTHGGKNGSPLHF
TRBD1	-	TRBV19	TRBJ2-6	TGTGCCAGTACCCCCTTCCTGACAGGGGGTAAAATCTGGGCCAACGTCCTGACTTTC	CASTPFLTGGKIWANVLTF
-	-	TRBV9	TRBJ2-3	TGTGCCAGCAGCGACGCGGGGGCTAACACAGATACGCAGTATTTT	CASSDAGANTDTQYF
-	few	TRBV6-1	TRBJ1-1	TGTGCCAGCAGTGATGGAGGGACTGAAGCTTTCTTT	CASSDGGTEAFF
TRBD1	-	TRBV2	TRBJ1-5	TGTGCCAGCACCACAACCGGGACAGGGGGCATCAATCAGCCCCAGCATTTT	CASTTTGTGGINQPQHF
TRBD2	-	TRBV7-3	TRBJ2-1	TGTGCCAGCAGCTTAAATGCGGGGGGATCATACAATGAGCAGTTCTTC	CASSLNAGGSYNEQFF
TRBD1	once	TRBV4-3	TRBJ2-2	TGCGCCAGCAGCCAAGTATCAGGGGGCCCCGGGGAGCTGTTTTTT	CASSQVSGGPGELFF
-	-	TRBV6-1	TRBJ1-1	TGTGCCAGCAAAGCGGGGGAAGCTTTCTTT	CASKAGEAFF
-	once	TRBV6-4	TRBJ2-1	TGTGCCAGCAGTGACACCTCGACAGGTGGCGATGAGCAGTTCTTC	CASSDTSTGGDEQFF
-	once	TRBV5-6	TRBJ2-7	TGTGCCAGCAGCTTGGGTGGCCCCTTCTTCCGAGAGCAGTACTTC	CASSLGGPFFREQYF
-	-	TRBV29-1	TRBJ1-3	TGCAGCGCCGCAGGGGCGGCTGGAAACACCATATATTTT	CSAAGAAGNTIYF
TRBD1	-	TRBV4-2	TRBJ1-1	TGTGCCAGCAGCCAAGTAAAACAGGGGGCTACTGAAGCTTTCTTT	CASSQVKQGATEAFF
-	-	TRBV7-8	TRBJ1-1	TGTGCCAGCAGCAGTAAAGGGAGGGTCAGGGAAAATCCCGAAGCTTTCTTT	CASSSKGRVRENPEAFF
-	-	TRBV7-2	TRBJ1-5	TGTGCCAGCAGCTTAGTACTGGGCTCCAATCAGCCCCAGCATTTT	CASSLVLGSNQPQHF
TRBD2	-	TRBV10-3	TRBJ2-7	TGTGCCACTTCCAACGGACTAGCAGACGAGCAGTACTTC	CATSNGLADEQYF
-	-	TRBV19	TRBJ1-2	TGTGCCAGTAGTATAGACAGGGTCTATGGCTACACCTTC	CASSIDRVYGYTF
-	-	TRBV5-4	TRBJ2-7	TGTGCCAGCAGCTTGGAGCGAGCCCCCTCGGACGAGCAGTACTTC	CASSLERAPSDEQYF
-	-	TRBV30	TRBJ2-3	TGTGCCTGGGTCGGACAGAGCACAGATACGCAGTATTTT	CAWVGQSTDTQYF
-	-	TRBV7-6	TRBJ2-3	TGTGCCAGCAGCTTAACTCCTGGGCCGGATACGCAGTATTTT	CASSLTPGPDTQYF
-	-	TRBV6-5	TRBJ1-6	TGTGCCAGCAGTGGCGGGGAGTCGTGGAATTCACCCCTCCACTTT	CASSGGESWNSPLHF
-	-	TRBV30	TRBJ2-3	TGTGCCTGGAGAGGATTACAGCCACTTAGAGAAGATACGCAGTATTTT	CAWRGLQPLREDTQYF
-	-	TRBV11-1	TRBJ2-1	TGTGCCAGCAGCTTAGTAGATGAGCAGTTCTTC	CASSLVDEQFF
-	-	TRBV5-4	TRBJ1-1	TGTGCCAGCAGCTTGGAAGGGGGGGGTGCTGAAGCTTTCTTT	CASSLEGGGAEAFF
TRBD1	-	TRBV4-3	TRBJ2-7	TGCGCCAGCAGCCAAGAGTCCGGGACAGGGGGCTACGAGCAGTACTTC	CASSQESGTGGYEQYF
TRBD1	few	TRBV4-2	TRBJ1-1	TGTGCCAGCAGCGCCCGGGGACAGGAAGACACTGAAGCTTTCTTT	CASSARGQEDTEAFF
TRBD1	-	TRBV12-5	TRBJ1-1	TGTGCTAGTGGTTTGGCTAAGACAGGGGGGCGGACTGAAGCTTTCTTT	CASGLAKTGGRTEAFF
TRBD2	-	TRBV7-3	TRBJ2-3	TGTGCCAGCGCCGGGGGGGGATTCACAGATACGCAGTATTTT	CASAGGGFTDTQYF
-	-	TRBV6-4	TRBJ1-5	TGTGCCAGCAGTGGTACCGGGGGGGAGCCCCAGCATTTT	CASSGTGGEPQHF
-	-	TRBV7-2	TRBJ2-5	TGTGCCAGCAGCTTATCCGGGGGGCCTCAAGAGACCCAGTACTTC	CASSLSGGPQETQYF
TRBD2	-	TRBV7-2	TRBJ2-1	TGTGCCAGCAGCTCTCCTGGGACTAGCGGGGCATACAATGAGCAGTTCTTC	CASSSPGTSGAYNEQFF
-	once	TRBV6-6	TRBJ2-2	TGTGCCAGCAGTTCCCCAGGATGGGGGGAGCTGTTTTTT	CASSSPGWGELFF
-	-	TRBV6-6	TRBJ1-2	TGTGCCAGCAGTTACTTCAAGGGGGGGAACTATGGCTACACCTTC	CASSYFKGGNYGYTF
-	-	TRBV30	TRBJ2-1	TGTGCCTGGAGTGTATTTCGGGGGTCCTACAATGAGCAGTTCTTC	CAWSVFRGSYNEQFF
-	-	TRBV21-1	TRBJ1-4	TGTGCCAGCAGCAAATATGTCTCGAAGAAGGGGGCCGGGAAACTGTTTTTT	CASSKYVSKKGAGKLFF
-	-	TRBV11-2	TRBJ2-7	TGTGCCAGCAGCTTATATAAGGACCGGGAAGCCCAAAGTTCCTACGAGCAGTACTTC	CASSLYKDREAQSSYEQYF
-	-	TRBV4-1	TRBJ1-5	TGCGCCAGCAGCACGACAGGTGCCAATCAGCCCCAGCATTTT	CASSTTGANQPQHF
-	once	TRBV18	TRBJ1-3	TGTGCCAGCTCACCACCGGGCGGGTTCTCTGGAAACACCATATATTTT	CASSPPGGFSGNTIYF
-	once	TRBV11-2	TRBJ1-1	TGTGCCAGCAGCTTAGATCTCAGGGCGAACACTGAAGCTTTCTTT	CASSLDLRANTEAFF
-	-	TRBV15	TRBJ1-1	TGTGCCACCAGCAGAGAAGGGGGGGGATCATACACTGAAGCTTTCTTT	CATSREGGGSYTEAFF
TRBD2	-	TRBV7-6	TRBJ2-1	TGTGCCAGCAGCTTAGCGCGGGGGGGGCCCTCCTACAATGAGCAGTTCTTC	CASSLARGGPSYNEQFF
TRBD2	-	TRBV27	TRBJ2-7	TGTGCCAGCAGTCGCCGGGACTACACCGCCTACGAGCAGTACTTC	CASSRRDYTAYEQYF
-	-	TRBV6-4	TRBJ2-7	TGTGCCAGCAGTGGGGGGCGAGGGTTATACTACGAGCAGTACTTC	CASSGGRGLYYEQYF
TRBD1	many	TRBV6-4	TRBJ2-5	TGTGCCAGCAGTCCGGCGGCGGGGACAGGGGGCCTTCAAGAGACCCAGTACTTC	CASSPAAGTGGLQETQYF
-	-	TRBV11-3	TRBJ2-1	TGTGCCAGCAGCTTAGGACCTAGTCCGGGGAATGAGCAGTTCTTC	CASSLGPSPGNEQFF
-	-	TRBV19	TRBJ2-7	TGTGCCAGTAGTATCGGAGGGGCCGCCTACGAGCAGTACTTC	CASSIGGAAYEQYF
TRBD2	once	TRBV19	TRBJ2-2	TGTGCCAGTAGTGAGCGGGGTTTCACCGGGGAGCTGTTTTTT	CASSERGFTGELFF
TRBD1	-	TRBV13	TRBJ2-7	TGTGCCAGCAGCGGGACAGCCGGTAACAAATCCTACGAGCAGTACTTC	CASSGTAGNKSYEQYF
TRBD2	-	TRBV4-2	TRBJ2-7	TGTGCCAGCAGCCCTATAGCGGGGGGCCTCTACGAGCAGTACTTC	CASSPIAGGLYEQYF
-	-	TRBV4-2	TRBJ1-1	TGTGCCAGCAGCCGGCCCCCTGGGGGGGGCACTGAAGCTTTCTTT	CASSRPPGGGTEAFF
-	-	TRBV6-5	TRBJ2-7	TGTGCCAGCAGAGGGGACACCAACGAGCAGTACTTC	CASRGDTNEQYF